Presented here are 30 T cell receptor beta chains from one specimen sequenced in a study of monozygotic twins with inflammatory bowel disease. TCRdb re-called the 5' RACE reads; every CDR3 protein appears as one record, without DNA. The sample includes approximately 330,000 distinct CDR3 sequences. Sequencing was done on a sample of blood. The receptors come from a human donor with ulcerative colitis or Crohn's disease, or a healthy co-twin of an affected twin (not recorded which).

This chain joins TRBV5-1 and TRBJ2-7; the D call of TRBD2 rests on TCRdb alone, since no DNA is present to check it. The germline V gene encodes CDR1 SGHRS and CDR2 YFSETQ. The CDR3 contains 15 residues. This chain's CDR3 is CASSLERLAGHEQYF.

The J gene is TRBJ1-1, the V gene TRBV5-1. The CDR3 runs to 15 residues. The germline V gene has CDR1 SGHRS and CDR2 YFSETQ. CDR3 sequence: CASSLGDTVNTEAFF.

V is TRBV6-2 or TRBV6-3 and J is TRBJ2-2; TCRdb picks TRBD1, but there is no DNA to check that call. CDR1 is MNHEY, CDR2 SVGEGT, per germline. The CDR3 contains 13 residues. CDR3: CASSQGGPGELFF.

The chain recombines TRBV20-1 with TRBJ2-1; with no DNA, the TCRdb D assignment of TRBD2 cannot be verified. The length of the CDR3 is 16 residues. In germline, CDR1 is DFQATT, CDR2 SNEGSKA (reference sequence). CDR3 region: CSARAWGGASYNEQFF.

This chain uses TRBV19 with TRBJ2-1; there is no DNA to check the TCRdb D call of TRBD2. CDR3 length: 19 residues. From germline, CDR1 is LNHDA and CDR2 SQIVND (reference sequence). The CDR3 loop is CASSIYPQTSGRIGNEQFF.

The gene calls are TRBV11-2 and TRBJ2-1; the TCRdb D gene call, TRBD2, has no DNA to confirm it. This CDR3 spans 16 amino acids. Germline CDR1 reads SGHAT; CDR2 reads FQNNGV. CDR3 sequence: CASSLELAGPVNEQFF.

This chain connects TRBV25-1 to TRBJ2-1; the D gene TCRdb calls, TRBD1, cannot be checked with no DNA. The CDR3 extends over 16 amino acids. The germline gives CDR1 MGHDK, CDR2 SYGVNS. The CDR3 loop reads CASSGTGTGNYNEQFF. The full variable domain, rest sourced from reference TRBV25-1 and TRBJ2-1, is EADIYQTPRYLVIGTGKKITLECSQTMGHDKMYWYQQDPGMELHLIHYSYGVNSTEKGDLSSESTVSRIRTEHFPLTLESARPSHTSQYLCASSGTGTGNYNEQFFGPGTRLTVL.

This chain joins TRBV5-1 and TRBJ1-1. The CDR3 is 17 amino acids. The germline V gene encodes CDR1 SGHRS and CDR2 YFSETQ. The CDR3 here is CASSLTGSPTTNTEAFF.

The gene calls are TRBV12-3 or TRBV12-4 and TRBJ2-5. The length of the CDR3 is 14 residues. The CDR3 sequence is CASSLRPNQETQYF.

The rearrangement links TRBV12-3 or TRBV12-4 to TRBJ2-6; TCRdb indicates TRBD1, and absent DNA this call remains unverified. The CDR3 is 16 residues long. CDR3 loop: CASSHSGGSGANVLTF.

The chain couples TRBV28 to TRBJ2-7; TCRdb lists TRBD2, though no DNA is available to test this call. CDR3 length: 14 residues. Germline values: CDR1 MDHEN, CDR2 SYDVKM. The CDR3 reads CASSKREAPPEQYF.

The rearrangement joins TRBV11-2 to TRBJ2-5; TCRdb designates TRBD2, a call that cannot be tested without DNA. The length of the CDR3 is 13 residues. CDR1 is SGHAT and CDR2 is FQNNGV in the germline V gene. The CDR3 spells CASSLGPEETQYF. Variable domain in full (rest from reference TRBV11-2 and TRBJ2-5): EAGVAQSPRYKIIEKRQSVAFWCNPISGHATLYWYQQILGQGPKLLIQFQNNGVVDDSQLPKDRFSAERLKGVDSTLKIQPAKLEDSAVYLCASSLGPEETQYFGPGTRLLVL.

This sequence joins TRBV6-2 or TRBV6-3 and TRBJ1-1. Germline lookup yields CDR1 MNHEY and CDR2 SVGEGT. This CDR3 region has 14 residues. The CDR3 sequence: CASSAAVMNTEAFF.

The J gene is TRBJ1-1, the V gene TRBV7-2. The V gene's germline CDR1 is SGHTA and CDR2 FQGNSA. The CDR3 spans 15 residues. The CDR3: CASSFGGLGRTEGFF.

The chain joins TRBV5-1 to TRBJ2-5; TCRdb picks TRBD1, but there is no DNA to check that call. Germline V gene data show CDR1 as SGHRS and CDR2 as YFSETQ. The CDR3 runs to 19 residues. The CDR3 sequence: CASSLTGGTYLDSQETQYF.

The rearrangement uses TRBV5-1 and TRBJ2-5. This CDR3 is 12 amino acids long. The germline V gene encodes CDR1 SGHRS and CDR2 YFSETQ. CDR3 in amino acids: CASSDRQETQYF.

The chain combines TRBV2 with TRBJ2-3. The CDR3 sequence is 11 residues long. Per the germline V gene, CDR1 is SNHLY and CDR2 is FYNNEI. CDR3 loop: CASSDSHTQYF. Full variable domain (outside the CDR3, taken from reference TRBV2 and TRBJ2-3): EPEVTQTPSHQVTQMGQEVILRCVPISNHLYFYWYRQILGQKVEFLVSFYNNEISEKSEIFDDQFSVERPDGSNFTLKIRSTKLEDSAMYFCASSDSHTQYFGPGTRLTVL.

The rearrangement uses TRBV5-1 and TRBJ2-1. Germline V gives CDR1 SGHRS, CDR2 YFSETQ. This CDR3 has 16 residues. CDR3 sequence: CASSKATLTSYNEQFF.

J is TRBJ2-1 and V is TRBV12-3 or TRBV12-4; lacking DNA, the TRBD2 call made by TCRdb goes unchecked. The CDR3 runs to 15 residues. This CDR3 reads CASSSTSGLYNEQFF.

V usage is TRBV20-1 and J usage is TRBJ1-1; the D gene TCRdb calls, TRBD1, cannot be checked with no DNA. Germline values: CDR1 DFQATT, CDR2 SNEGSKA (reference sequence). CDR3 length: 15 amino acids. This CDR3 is CSASPHGGLNTEAFF.

CDR3 sequence: CASSLAEGSSGANVLTF. V is TRBV7-6 and J is TRBJ2-6; the D call of TRBD2 rests on TCRdb alone, since no DNA is present to check it. Germline V CDR1 and CDR2: SGHVS, FNYEAQ. The CDR3 covers 17 residues.

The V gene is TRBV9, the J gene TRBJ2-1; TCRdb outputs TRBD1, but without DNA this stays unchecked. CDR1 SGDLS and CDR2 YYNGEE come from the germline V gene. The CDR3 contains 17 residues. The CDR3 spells CASSVEGARRSGNEQFF.

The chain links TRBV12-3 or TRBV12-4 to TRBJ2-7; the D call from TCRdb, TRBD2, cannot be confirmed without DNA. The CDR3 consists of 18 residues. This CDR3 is CASTPARLSGGHYYEQYF.

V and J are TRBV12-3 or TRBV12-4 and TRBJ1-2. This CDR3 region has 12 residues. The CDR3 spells CASRQQKYGYTF.

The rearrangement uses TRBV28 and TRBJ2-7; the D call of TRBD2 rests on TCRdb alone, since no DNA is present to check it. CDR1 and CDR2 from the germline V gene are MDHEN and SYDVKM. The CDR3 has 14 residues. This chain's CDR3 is CASSRGLISYEQYF.

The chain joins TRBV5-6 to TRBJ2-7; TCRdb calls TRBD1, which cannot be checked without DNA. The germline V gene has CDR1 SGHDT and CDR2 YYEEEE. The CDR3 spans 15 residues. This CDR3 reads CASSLPGTGSYEQYF.

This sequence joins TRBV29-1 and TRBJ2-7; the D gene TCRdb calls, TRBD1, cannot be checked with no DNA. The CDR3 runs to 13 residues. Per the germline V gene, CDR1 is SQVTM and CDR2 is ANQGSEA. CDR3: CSVGGLGYFEQYF.

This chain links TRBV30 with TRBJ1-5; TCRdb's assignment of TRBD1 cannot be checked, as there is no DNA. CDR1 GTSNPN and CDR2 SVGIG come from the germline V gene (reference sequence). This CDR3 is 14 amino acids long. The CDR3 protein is CACIRDTRTGPQHF. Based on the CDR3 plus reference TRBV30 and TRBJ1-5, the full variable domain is SQTIHQWPATLVQPVGSPLSLECTVEGTSNPNLYWYRQAAGRGLQLLFYSVGIGQISSEVPQNLSASRPQDRQFILSSKKLLLSDSGFYLCACIRDTRTGPQHFGDGTRLSIL.

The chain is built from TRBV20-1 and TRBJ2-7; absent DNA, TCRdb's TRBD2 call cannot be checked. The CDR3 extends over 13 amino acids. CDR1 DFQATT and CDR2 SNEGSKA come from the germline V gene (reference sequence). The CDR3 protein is CSAIPAGVDEQYF.

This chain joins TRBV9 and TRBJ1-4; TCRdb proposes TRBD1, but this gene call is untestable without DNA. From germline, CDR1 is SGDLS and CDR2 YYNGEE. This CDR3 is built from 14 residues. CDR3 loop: CASSVGTRAEKLFF.